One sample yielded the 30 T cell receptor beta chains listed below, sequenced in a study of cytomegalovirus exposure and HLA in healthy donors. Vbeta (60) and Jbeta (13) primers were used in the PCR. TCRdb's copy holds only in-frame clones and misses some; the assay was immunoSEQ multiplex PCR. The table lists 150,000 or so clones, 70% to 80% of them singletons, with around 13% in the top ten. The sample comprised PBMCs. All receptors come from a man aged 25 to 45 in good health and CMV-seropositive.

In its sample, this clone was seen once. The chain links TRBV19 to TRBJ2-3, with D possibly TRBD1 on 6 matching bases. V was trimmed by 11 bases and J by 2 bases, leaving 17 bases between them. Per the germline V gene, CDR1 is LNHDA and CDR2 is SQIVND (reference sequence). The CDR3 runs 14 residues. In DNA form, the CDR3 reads TGTGCCTCGCGACCAGGGGAATACACAGATACGCAGTATTTT. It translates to CASRPGEYTDTQYF.

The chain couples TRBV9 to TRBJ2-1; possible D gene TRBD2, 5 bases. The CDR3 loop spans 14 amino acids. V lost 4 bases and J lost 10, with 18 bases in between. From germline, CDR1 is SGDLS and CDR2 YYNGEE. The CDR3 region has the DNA TGTGCCAGCAGCCCTTCAGGCTGGGGAGAGGAGCAGTTCTTC. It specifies CASSPSGWGEEQFF.

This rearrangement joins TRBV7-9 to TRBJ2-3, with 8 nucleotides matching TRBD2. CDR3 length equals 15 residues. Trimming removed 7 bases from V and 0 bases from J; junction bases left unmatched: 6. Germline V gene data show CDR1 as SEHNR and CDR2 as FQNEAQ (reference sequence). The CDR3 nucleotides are TGTGCCAGCATCGTGACTAGCGTGAGCACAGATACGCAGTATTTT. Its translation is CASIVTSVSTDTQYF.

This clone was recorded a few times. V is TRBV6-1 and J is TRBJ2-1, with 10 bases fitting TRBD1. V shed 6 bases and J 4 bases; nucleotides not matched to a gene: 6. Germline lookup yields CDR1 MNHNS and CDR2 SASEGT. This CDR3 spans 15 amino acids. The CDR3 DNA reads TGTGCCAGCAGGAACCCGGGACAGGGGTACAATGAGCAGTTCTTC. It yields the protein CASRNPGQGYNEQFF.

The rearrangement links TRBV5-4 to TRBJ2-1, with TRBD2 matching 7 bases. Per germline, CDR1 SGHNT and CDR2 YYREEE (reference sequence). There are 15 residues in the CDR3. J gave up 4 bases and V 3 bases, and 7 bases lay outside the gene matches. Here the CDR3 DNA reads TGTGCCAGCAGCTCCCTCGGGACTACTTACAATGAGCAGTTCTTC. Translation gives CASSSLGTTYNEQFF.

This chain's CDR3 is CASSLVLAETFNEQFF. In DNA form, the CDR3 reads TGTGCCAGCAGCTTAGTTCTAGCGGAGACCTTCAATGAGCAGTTCTTC. The rearrangement uses TRBV7-9 and TRBJ2-1, with 7 bases identical to TRBD2. With V trimmed by 1 base and J by 6 bases, 9 bases remained unmatched. The CDR3 is 16 residues long. Germline V CDR1 and CDR2: SEHNR, FQNEAQ (reference sequence). Using reference TRBV7-9 and TRBJ2-1 for the parts outside the CDR3, the full variable domain is DTGVSQNPRHKITKRGQNVTFRCDPISEHNRLYWYRQTLGQGPEFLTYFQNEAQLEKSRLLSDRFSAERPKGSFSTLEIQRTEQGDSAMYLCASSLVLAETFNEQFFGPGTRLTVL.

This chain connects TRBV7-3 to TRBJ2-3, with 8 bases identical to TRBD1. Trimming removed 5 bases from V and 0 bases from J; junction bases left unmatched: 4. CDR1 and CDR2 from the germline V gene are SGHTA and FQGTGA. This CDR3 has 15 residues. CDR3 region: CASSPGGSSTDTQYF. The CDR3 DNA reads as TGTGCCAGCAGCCCAGGGGGCTCTAGCACAGATACGCAGTATTTT. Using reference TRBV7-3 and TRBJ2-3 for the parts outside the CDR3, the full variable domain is GAGVSQTPSNKVTEKGKYVELRCDPISGHTALYWYRQSLGQGPEFLIYFQGTGAADDSGLPNDRFFAVRPEGSVSTLKIQRTERGDSAVYLCASSPGGSSTDTQYFGPGTRLTVL.

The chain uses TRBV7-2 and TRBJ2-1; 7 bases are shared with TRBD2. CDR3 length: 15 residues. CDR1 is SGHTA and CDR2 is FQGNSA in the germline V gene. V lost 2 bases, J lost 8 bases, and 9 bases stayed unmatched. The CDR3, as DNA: TGTGCCAGCAGCTTAAGTGGGGACTATCTCGATGAGCAGTTCTTC. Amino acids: CASSLSGDYLDEQFF.

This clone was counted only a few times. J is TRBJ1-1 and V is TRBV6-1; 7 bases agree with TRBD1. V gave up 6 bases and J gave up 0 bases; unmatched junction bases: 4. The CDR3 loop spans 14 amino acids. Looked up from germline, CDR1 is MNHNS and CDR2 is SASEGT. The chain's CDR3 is CASSPGQMNTEAFF. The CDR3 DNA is TGTGCCAGCAGCCCGGGACAGATGAACACTGAAGCTTTCTTT.

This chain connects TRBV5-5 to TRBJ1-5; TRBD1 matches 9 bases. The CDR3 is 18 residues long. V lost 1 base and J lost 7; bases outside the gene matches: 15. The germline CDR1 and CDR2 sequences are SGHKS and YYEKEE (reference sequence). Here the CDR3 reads CASSLSTGGPVVSQPQHF. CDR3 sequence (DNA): TGTGCCAGCAGCTTGTCGACAGGGGGGCCGGTCGTAAGCCAGCCCCAGCATTTT. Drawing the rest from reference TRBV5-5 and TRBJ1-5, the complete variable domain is DAGVTQSPTHLIKTRGQQVTLRCSPISGHKSVSWYQQVLGQGPQFIFQYYEKEERGRGNFPDRFSARQFPNYSSELNVNALLLGDSALYLCASSLSTGGPVVSQPQHFGDGTRLSIL.

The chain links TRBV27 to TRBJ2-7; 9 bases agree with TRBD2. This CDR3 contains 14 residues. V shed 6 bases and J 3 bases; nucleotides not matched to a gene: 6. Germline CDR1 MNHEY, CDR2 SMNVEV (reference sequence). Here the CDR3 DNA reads TGTGCCAGCAGGGCTAGCGGGGCCGGCTACGAGCAGTACTTC. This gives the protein CASRASGAGYEQYF.

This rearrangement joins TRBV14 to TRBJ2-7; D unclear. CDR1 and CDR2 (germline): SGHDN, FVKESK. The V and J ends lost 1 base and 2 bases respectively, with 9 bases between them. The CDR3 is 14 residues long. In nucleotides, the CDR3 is TGTGCCAGCAGCCAAGGAAACTACCCCTACGAGCAGTACTTC. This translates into CASSQGNYPYEQYF.

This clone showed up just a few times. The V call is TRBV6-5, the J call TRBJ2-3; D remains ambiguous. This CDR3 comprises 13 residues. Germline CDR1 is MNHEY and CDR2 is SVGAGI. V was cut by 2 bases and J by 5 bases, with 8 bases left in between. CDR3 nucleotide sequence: TGTGCCAGCAGTTACCTTCGAGGAGATACGCAGTATTTT. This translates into CASSYLRGDTQYF.

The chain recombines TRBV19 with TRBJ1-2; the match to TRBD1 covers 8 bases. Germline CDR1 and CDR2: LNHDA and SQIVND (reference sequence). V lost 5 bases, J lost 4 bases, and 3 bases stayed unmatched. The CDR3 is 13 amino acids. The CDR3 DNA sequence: TGTGCCAGTAGTCCGGACAGGGCCTATGGCTACACCTTC. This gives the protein CASSPDRAYGYTF.

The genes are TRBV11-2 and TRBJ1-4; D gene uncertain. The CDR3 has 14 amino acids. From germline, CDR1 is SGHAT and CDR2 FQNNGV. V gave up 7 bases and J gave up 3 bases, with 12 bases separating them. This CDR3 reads CASTRRGSNEKLFF. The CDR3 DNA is TGTGCCAGCACCCGAAGAGGGTCTAATGAAAAACTGTTTTTT.

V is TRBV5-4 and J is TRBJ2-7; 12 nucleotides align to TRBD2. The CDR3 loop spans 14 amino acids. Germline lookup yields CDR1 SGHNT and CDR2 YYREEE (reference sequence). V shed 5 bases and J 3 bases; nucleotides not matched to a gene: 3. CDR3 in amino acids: CASSETSGSYEQYF. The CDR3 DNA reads TGTGCCAGCAGTGAGACTAGCGGGAGCTACGAGCAGTACTTC.

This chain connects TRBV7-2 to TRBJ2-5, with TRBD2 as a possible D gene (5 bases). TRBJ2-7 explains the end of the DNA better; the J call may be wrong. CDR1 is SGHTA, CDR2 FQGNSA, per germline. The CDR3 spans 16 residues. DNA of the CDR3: TGTGCCAGCAGCTTAGTAGGATGGGAGAGAGATTACGAGCAGTACTTC. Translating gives CASSLVGWERDYEQYF.

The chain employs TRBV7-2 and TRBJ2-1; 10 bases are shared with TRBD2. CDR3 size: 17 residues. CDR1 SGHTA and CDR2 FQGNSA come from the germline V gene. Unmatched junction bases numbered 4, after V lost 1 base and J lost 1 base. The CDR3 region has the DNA TGTGCCAGCAGCTTAGGGAGCGGGAGGGGGTCCTACAATGAGCAGTTCTTC. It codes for CASSLGSGRGSYNEQFF.

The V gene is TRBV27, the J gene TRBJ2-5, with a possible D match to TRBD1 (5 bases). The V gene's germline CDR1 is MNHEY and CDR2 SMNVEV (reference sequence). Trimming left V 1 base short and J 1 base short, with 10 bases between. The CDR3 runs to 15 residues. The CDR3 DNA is TGTGCCAGCAGTTTATGGGCAGGGTTCCAAGAGACCCAGTACTTC. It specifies CASSLWAGFQETQYF.

The CDR3 bases are TGTGCTAGTGGTGGCGGGACTCTGGGACTTAACGAGCAGTACTTC. This translates into CASGGGTLGLNEQYF. The chain uses TRBV12-5 and TRBJ2-7, with D possibly matching TRBD2 (6 bases). Germline V lookup: CDR1 LGHNT, CDR2 FRNRAP. The germline V and J ends were trimmed by 5 bases and 5 bases, with 19 bases remaining between them. There are 15 residues in the CDR3. Supplemented by reference TRBV12-5 and TRBJ2-7, the full variable domain reads DARVTQTPRHKVTEMGQEVTMRCQPILGHNTVFWYRQTMMQGLELLAYFRNRAPLDDSGMPKDRFSAEMPDATLATLKIQPSEPRDSAVYFCASGGGTLGLNEQYFGPGTRLTVT.

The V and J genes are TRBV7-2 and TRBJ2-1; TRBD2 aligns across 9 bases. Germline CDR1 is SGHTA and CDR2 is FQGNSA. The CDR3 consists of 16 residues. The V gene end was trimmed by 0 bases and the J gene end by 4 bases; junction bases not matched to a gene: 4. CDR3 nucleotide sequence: TGTGCCAGCAGCTTAGCGGGGGCGGGAGGGTACAATGAGCAGTTCTTC. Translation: CASSLAGAGGYNEQFF. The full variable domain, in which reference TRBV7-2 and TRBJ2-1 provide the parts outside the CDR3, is GAGVSQSPSNKVTEKGKDVELRCDPISGHTALYWYRQSLGQGLEFLIYFQGNSAPDKSGLPSDRFSAERTGGSVSTLTIQRTQQEDSAVYLCASSLAGAGGYNEQFFGPGTRLTVL.

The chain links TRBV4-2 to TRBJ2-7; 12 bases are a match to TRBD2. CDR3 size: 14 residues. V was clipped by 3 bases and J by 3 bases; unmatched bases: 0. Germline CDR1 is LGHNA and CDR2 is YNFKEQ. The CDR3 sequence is CASSQTSGGYEQYF. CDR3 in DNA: TGTGCCAGCAGCCAGACTAGCGGGGGCTACGAGCAGTACTTC.

The CDR3 loop is CASSQRTSGRGQLGEQFF. In DNA, the CDR3 is TGTGCCAGCAGCCAGCGGACTAGCGGCCGGGGGCAGCTGGGTGAGCAGTTCTTC. This sequence joins TRBV4-2 and TRBJ2-1; 10 nucleotides line up with TRBD2. The CDR3 contains 18 residues. From germline, CDR1 is LGHNA and CDR2 YNFKEQ. After removal of 3 bases from V and 9 bases from J, the junction contained 17 bases not matched to a gene.

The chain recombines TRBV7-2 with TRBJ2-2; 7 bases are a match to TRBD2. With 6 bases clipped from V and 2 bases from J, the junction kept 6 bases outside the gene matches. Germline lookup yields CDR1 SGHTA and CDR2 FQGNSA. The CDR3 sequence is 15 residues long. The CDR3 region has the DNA TGTGCCAGCAGTTGGGACTACCAAAACACCGGGGAGCTGTTTTTT. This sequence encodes CASSWDYQNTGELFF.

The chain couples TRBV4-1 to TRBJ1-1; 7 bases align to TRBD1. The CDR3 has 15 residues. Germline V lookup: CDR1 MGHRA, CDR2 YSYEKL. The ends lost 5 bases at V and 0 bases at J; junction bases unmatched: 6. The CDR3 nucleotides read TGCGCCAGCAGCACTCCCGGGACAGTGAACACTGAAGCTTTCTTT. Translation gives CASSTPGTVNTEAFF.

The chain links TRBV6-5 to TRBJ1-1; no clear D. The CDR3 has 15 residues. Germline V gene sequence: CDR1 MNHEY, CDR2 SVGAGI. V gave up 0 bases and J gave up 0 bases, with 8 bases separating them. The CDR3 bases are TGTGCCAGCAGTTACTCGAGCATCTTGAACACTGAAGCTTTCTTT. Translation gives CASSYSSILNTEAFF.

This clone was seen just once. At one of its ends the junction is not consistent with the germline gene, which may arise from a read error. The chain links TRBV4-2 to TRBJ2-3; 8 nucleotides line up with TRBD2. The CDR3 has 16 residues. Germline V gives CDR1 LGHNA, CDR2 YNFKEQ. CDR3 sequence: CASSQDVRGSGGTLYF. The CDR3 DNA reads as TGTGCCAGCAGCCAAGATGTAAGGGGGAGCGGGGGTACGCTGTATTTT.

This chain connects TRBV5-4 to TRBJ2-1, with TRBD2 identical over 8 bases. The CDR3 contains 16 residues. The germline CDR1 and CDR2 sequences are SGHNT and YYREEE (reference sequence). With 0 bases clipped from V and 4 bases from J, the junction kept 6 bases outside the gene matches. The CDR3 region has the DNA TGTGCCAGCAGCTTGGCTGGCGGGGGGCTTTACAATGAGCAGTTCTTC. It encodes CASSLAGGGLYNEQFF.

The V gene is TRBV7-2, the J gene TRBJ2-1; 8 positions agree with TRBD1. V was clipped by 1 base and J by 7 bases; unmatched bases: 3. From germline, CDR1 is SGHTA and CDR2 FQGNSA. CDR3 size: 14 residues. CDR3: CASSLVDRANEQFF. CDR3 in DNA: TGTGCCAGCAGCTTAGTGGACAGGGCGAATGAGCAGTTCTTC.

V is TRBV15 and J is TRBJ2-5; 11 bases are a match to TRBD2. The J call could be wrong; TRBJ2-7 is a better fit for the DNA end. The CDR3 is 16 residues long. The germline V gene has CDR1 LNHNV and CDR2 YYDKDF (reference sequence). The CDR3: CATSVPSGRSPYEQYF. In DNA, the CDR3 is TGTGCCACCAGCGTACCTAGCGGGAGGTCCCCCTACGAGCAGTACTTC.